This record covers a single T cell receptor (beta chain). The data stem from a study of blood T cell repertoires in COVID-19. TCRdb keeps only in-frame clones here, not all; method: immunoSEQ multiplex PCR. The sample lists about 300,000 clones; roughly four fifths were seen once. This CDR3 spans 18 amino acids. V shed 2 bases, J shed 2 bases, and the junction held 5 bases outside the gene matches. Germline V CDR1 and CDR2: SGHNT, YYREEE (reference sequence). The clonotype comes from a woman between 45 and 60 years old who had recovered from COVID-19. The rearrangement joins TRBV5-4 to TRBJ2-1, with TRBD2 matching over 15 bases. Sequences were obtained from peripheral blood. The CDR3 DNA reads TGTGCCAGCAGCTTAGGACTAGCGGGAGGGCCCACCTACAATGAGCAGTTCTTC. It specifies CASSLGLAGGPTYNEQFF.